This entry is about one T cell receptor (beta chain). The specificity of this receptor is unknown. It has no much larger one-base neighbor in the sample; base qualities were not kept. For sequencing of the TCRbeta CDR3 region, genomic DNA was extracted from the sorted cells. The immunoSEQ Assay was used to sequence the TCRbeta CDR3 regions. TCRdb limited this immuneACCESS table to in-frame rearrangements with V and J called. A share of clones is missing; checked studies link under half to unresolved V genes, and the rest is unexplained. Recorded for this sample are about 61,000 clones; about 85% of them occurred a single time. The ten largest clones capture approximately 0.35% of the sample. Patients with a history of autoimmune disease or receiving systemic immunosuppression were excluded from the trial. In every dose cohort, peripheral blood was drawn for TCR sequencing at baseline, cycle 4 day 1, and cycle 7 day 1. Samples were obtained from an open-label, multicenter, first-in-human phase I dose-escalation trial of ivuxolimab. Adults with locally advanced or metastatic melanoma, renal cell, hepatocellular, or head and neck squamous cell carcinoma were enrolled in the trial. Before TCR sequencing, CD4+ and CD8+ T cells were separately sorted from peripheral blood.

The sample is drawn from a study of OX40 agonist ivuxolimab in advanced cancers. At the level of the whole study: The costimulatory receptor OX40 (CD134) was targeted by ivuxolimab, a fully human IgG2 agonistic monoclonal antibody. Intravenous ivuxolimab was administered to patients every 2 weeks at six dose levels: 0.01, 0.1, 0.3, 1.5, 3 and 10 mg/kg. Among the 52 dose-escalation patients, approximately 20 had hepatocellular carcinoma, 15 melanoma, 9 renal cell carcinoma and 9 head and neck cancer. A male proportion of almost 85% and a mean age of approximately 60 years, ranging from 23 to 79, were recorded for the dose-escalation cohort. Prior anti-PD-1, anti-PD-L1 or anti-CTLA-4 therapy was permitted, and checkpoint inhibitors had been received by around 40% of dose-escalation patients. Partial responses occurred in three dose-escalation patients, of whom one had hepatocellular carcinoma and two had cutaneous melanoma. The purpose of peripheral TCRbeta sequencing was to test whether ivuxolimab changed TCR sequence diversity and led to clonal T-cell expansion. The paper reports the monotherapy dose-escalation portion (N of about 47 patients) of the phase I ivuxolimab trial.

Overall results and qualifications from the work: Clonal expansion of both CD4+ and CD8+ blood T cells was observed from baseline to week 6 at doses 0.1 to 3.0 mg/kg. Low levels of normalized T-cell clonal expansion were also seen in some patients who did not respond. After ivuxolimab, expanded clones were on average more numerous among CD8+ T cells than among CD4+ T cells. Partial responders in the 0.1-3.0 mg/kg groups had among the lowest normalized peripheral clonal expansion, especially among CD8+ T cells. Antigen specificity was not determined for the clonally expanded peripheral T cells.

According to the germline V gene, CDR1 reads LGHNA and CDR2 reads YNFKEQ. The CDR3 runs 16 residues from the cysteine to the phenylalanine. Of the read, only the CDR3 DNA is kept; its 48 bases are in frame from base 1. Trimming removed 4 bases from V and 3 bases from J; the gene matches leave 8 bases unexplained. The chain uses TRBV4-2 and TRBJ2-1; TRBD1 agrees with 8 junctional bases. The specimen was CD4+ or CD8+ T cells sorted from blood, collected in a trial of the OX40 agonist ivuxolimab. The clonotype comes from an adult with an advanced solid tumor such as melanoma, head and neck, liver or kidney cancer. The encoded CDR3 is CASSRTGTGVYNEQFF. The nucleotide sequence reads as follows: TGTGCCAGCAGCCGGACAGGGACGGGGGTCTACAATGAGCAGTTCTTC.